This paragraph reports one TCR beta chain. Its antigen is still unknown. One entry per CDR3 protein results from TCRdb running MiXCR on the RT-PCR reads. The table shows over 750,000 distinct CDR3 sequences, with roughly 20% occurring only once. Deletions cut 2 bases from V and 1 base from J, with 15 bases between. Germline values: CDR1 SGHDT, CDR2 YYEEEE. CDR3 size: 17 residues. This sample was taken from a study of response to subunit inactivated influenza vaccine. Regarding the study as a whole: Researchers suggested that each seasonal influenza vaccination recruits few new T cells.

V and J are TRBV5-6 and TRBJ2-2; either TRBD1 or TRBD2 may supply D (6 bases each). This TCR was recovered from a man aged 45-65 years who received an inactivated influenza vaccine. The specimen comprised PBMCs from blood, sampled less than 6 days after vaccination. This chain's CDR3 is CASSLGAGHMNTGELFF. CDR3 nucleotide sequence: TGTGCCAGCAGCTTAGGGGCGGGACACATGAACACCGGGGAGCTGTTTTTT.